This T cell receptor beta chain appears in the sequencing data of a study of T cells after somatic rescue of genetic block (dated by TCRdb to between 2020 and 2021). A note on the overall study: What the study looked at was long-term robustness, specifically in a T-cell system that came about through somatic rescue of a genetic block in T-cell development.

On this clone: Its specific antigen is unknown. Base qualities are missing; no much larger clone stands one base away.

The CDR3 runs 16 amino acids, cysteine and phenylalanine included. Of all the DNA, just the CDR3 is kept, 48 bases in frame from base 1. CDR1 and CDR2 (SEHNR, FQNEAQ) derive from the germline V gene (reference sequence). Trimmed from V: 5 bases; trimmed from J: 7 bases; junction bases lacking a gene match: 14. The library was prepared using the immunoSEQ multiplex PCR assay. TCRdb mirrors the immuneACCESS table, restricted to in-frame sequences. Some clones are absent from its copies; in checked studies, under half trace to an unresolved V gene, and the reason for the others is unknown. For this sample there are some 15,000 clones; about 65% appear just once. The ten largest clones take up under 35% of the sample.

The chain couples TRBV7-9 to TRBJ1-2; 9 bases in between match TRBD1. Input material: peripheral blood mononuclear cells (PBMCs). This TCR derives from a man younger than 35. The CDR3 reads CASSLRDRVYIGGYTF. The sequenced DNA: TGTGCCAGCAGCCTCCGGGACAGGGTGTATATTGGTGGCTACACCTTC. Outside the CDR3, residues come from the reference TRBV7-9 and TRBJ1-2 proteins, so the full variable domain is: DTGVSQNPRHKITKRGQNVTFRCDPISEHNRLYWYRQTLGQGPEFLTYFQNEAQLEKSRLLSDRFSAERPKGSFSTLEIQRTEQGDSAMYLCASSLRDRVYIGGYTFGSGTRLTVV.